The 12 T cell receptor beta chains in this list originate from one sample, sequenced in a study of response to subunit inactivated influenza vaccine. One entry per CDR3 protein results from TCRdb running MiXCR on the RT-PCR reads. The sample shows around 530,000 distinct CDR3 sequences, around 11% of them seen only once. This specimen consisted of PBMCs from blood, obtained on the day of vaccination. The receptor set was obtained from a man aged 50-60 years who received an inactivated influenza vaccine.

The chain joins TRBV7-2 to TRBJ1-2; perhaps TRBD1 as D (6 bases). This CDR3 has 15 residues. V lost 2 bases, J lost 4 bases, and 14 bases lay in between. Germline V CDR1 and CDR2: SGHTA, FQGNSA. Here the CDR3 DNA reads TGTGCCAGCAGCTTACTCACCGGGACACCCTATGGCTACACCTTC. Translating gives CASSLLTGTPYGYTF.

In this sample, this clonotype turned up a few times. The chain has TRBV20-1 and TRBJ2-3, with D possibly matching TRBD2 (5 bases). Trimming took off 4 bases at V and 1 base at J, with 6 bases between the two ends. The CDR3 loop spans 12 amino acids. The germline CDR1 and CDR2 sequences are DFQATT and SNEGSKA (reference sequence). In DNA, the CDR3 is TGCAGTGCTACTAGCCGCACAGATACGCAGTATTTT. Translating it yields CSATSRTDTQYF.

This clonotype turned up a few times. The chain's CDR3 is CASSQLAGYNEQFF. The CDR3 nucleotides are TGTGCCAGCAGCCAACTAGCGGGGTACAATGAGCAGTTCTTC. This chain connects TRBV14 to TRBJ2-1, with 9 positions matching TRBD2. Per the germline V gene, CDR1 is SGHDN and CDR2 is FVKESK. The CDR3 is 14 amino acids. After removal of 2 bases from V and 4 bases from J, the junction contained 0 bases not matched to a gene.

This clonotype was counted ten times or more. The chain links TRBV5-1 to TRBJ2-7, with TRBD1 matching over 7 bases. The germline V gene has CDR1 SGHRS and CDR2 YFSETQ. The CDR3 runs 16 residues. Trimming at V came to 4 bases and at J to 3 bases, leaving 13 bases not matched to a gene. DNA of the CDR3: TGCGCCAGCAGCCCCCAACCCCGGGACAGCCACTACGAGCAGTACTTC. It encodes CASSPQPRDSHYEQYF.

The V call is TRBV3-1, the J call TRBJ2-7; 9 bases fit TRBD1. The J segment lost 9 bases and the V segment lost 5 bases, leaving 8 bases of the junction unmatched. This CDR3 contains 13 residues. The germline CDR1 and CDR2 sequences are LGHDT and YNNKEL (reference sequence). The CDR3, as DNA: TGTGCCAGCAGCTTGGACAGGGGTTATGGGCAGTACTTC. This translates into CASSLDRGYGQYF.

This clonotype was seen ten or more times. This sequence joins TRBV20-1 and TRBJ2-3, with D perhaps matching TRBD1 (5 bases). Germline CDR1 DFQATT, CDR2 SNEGSKA (reference sequence). V was pared by 4 bases and J by 1 base, with 12 bases between. The CDR3 runs to 14 residues. CDR3 region: CSATRARGTDTQYF. The CDR3 nucleotides are TGCAGTGCTACCAGGGCCCGGGGCACAGATACGCAGTATTTT.

This clonotype was seen many times. The chain combines TRBV20-1 with TRBJ1-1; 7 nucleotides match TRBD1. Germline trimming cut 6 bases from V and 4 bases from J; bases unmatched to any gene: 11. The CDR3 sequence is 14 residues long. CDR1 DFQATT and CDR2 SNEGSKA come from the germline V gene (reference sequence). The CDR3 loop reads CSANLQGWGTEAFF. The DNA of the CDR3 is TGCAGTGCGAACTTACAGGGGTGGGGCACTGAAGCTTTCTTT.

There are many counts of this clonotype. The chain has TRBV5-1 and TRBJ1-2; possible D gene TRBD1, 5 bases. The CDR3 runs to 13 residues. Looked up from germline, CDR1 is SGHRS and CDR2 is YFSETQ. Between the trimmed V and J ends, which lost 2 bases and 5 bases, there was a span of 10 bases. The CDR3 loop is CASSLGTMYGYTF. In DNA form, the CDR3 reads TGCGCCAGCAGCTTAGGGACCATGTATGGCTACACCTTC.

The rearrangement uses TRBV20-1 and TRBJ2-3; 10 positions agree with TRBD2. V shed 2 bases, J shed 4 bases, and the junction held 6 bases outside the gene matches. Germline V gives CDR1 DFQATT, CDR2 SNEGSKA (reference sequence). The CDR3 is 15 amino acids. CDR3 loop: CSARSLSGRPDTQYF. The DNA for the CDR3 is TGCAGTGCTAGATCCCTTAGCGGGAGGCCAGATACGCAGTATTTT.

This clonotype was recorded a few times. The chain couples TRBV20-1 to TRBJ2-1; TRBD2 agrees at 7 bases. J was trimmed by 4 bases and V by 3 bases; bases with no gene match: 6. Looked up from germline, CDR1 is DFQATT and CDR2 is SNEGSKA (reference sequence). The CDR3 has 14 residues. Here the CDR3 DNA reads TGCAGTGCTAGTCGGGCTAGCGGTTACAATGAGCAGTTCTTC. Its translation is CSASRASGYNEQFF.

This clonotype was picked up a small number of times. This chain connects TRBV7-2 to TRBJ1-2, with 9 bases that match TRBD1. This CDR3 region has 15 residues. V was clipped by 5 bases and J by 4 bases; unmatched bases: 8. CDR1 is SGHTA and CDR2 is FQGNSA in the germline V gene. CDR3 DNA: TGTGCCAGCAGCCCGACGGTGGGACAGGGCTATGGCTACACCTTC. It is translated as CASSPTVGQGYGYTF.

This clonotype was seen only a few times. The chain recombines TRBV12-3 or TRBV12-4 with TRBJ2-3; D uncertain. The CDR3 has 16 residues. The germline V and J ends were trimmed by 4 bases and 2 bases, with 16 bases remaining between them. CDR3 coding DNA: TGTGCCAGCAGTTCTCATGCTGGGCGGCTCACAGATACGCAGTATTTT. Translated, it gives CASSSHAGRLTDTQYF.